These 7 T cell receptor beta chains originate from one sample sequenced in a study of technical replicates of blood from several donors. Data came from immunoSEQ multiplex PCR; TCRdb stores just in-frame clones and leaves some out. The sample consists of 90,000 to 100,000 clones, approximately 96% of them appearing once. The specimen sequenced was T cells isolated from PBMCs. All receptors come from a human donor in good health.

The CDR3: CASSFLDSSGNTIYF. CDR3 bases: TGTGCCAGCAGTTTTCTCGACAGCTCTGGAAACACCATATATTTT. The chain employs TRBV28 and TRBJ1-3; D perhaps matches TRBD1 (5 bases). The V gene lost 3 bases and the J gene lost 0 bases, with 9 bases spanning the gap. This CDR3 contains 15 residues. Per germline, CDR1 MDHEN and CDR2 SYDVKM.

The chain uses TRBV18 and TRBJ2-3, with D possibly matching TRBD1 (5 bases). Between the trimmed V and J ends, which lost 0 bases and 0 bases, there was a span of 16 bases. The CDR3 consists of 18 residues. The germline V gene has CDR1 KGHSH and CDR2 LQKENI. This CDR3 is CASSPPLGGASSTDTQYF. The CDR3 DNA is TGTGCCAGCTCACCACCGCTCGGTGGGGCCAGTAGCACAGATACGCAGTATTTT.

V and J are TRBV7-6 and TRBJ1-5; perhaps TRBD1 as D (5 bases). This CDR3 has 15 amino acids. Germline V gene lookup returns CDR1 SGHVS and CDR2 FNYEAQ. V dropped 5 bases and J dropped 4 bases, with 15 bases sitting between them. CDR3 sequence reads: CASSRGGTTNQPQHF. The CDR3 DNA reads as TGTGCCAGCAGCCGAGGCGGGACCACTAATCAGCCCCAGCATTTT.

The chain recombines TRBV9 with TRBJ1-2, with D perhaps TRBD1 (6 bases). The CDR3 totals 13 residues. Deletions cut 2 bases from V and 5 bases from J, with 10 bases between. Germline V lookup: CDR1 SGDLS, CDR2 YYNGEE. DNA for the CDR3: TGTGCCAGCAGCGTTACAGGGTCGTATGGCTACACCTTC. Translating gives CASSVTGSYGYTF.

V gene TRBV5-4 combines with J gene TRBJ1-2; 7 nucleotides match TRBD1. The CDR3 spans 13 residues. The J segment lost 4 bases and the V segment lost 7 bases, leaving 7 bases of the junction unmatched. The germline V gene encodes CDR1 SGHNT and CDR2 YYREEE (reference sequence). CDR3 sequence reads: CASPGTALYGYTF. In DNA, the CDR3 is TGTGCCAGCCCCGGGACAGCCCTCTATGGCTACACCTTC. The variable domain in full, completed from reference TRBV5-4 and TRBJ1-2, reads ETGVTQSPTHLIKTRGQQVTLRCSSQSGHNTVSWYQQALGQGPQFIFQYYREEENGRGNFPPRFSGLQFPNYSSELNVNALELDDSALYLCASPGTALYGYTFGSGTRLTVV.

V usage is TRBV19 and J usage is TRBJ1-6, with D possibly matching TRBD1 (6 bases). There are 17 residues in the CDR3. Trimming took off 6 bases at V and 10 bases at J, with 25 bases between the two ends. Germline V gene data show CDR1 as LNHDA and CDR2 as SQIVND (reference sequence). CDR3 sequence reads: CASSPIPRQDIDSPLHF. DNA for the CDR3: TGTGCCAGTAGCCCAATCCCCAGACAGGATATAGACTCACCCCTCCACTTT. The whole variable domain, filled in from reference TRBV19 and TRBJ1-6, reads DGGITQSPKYLFRKEGQNVTLSCEQNLNHDAMYWYRQDPGQGLRLIYYSQIVNDFQKGDIAEGYSVSREKKESFPLTVTSAQKNPTAFYLCASSPIPRQDIDSPLHFGNGTRLTVT.

The sample holds one count of this clone. CDR3 loop: CASSTATGSSYGYTF. In DNA, the CDR3 is TGTGCCAGCAGCACCGCGACAGGGAGCAGCTATGGCTACACCTTC. The chain uses TRBV5-6 and TRBJ1-2; 7 nucleotides align to TRBD1. V was clipped by 4 bases and J by 4 bases; unmatched bases: 10. Looked up from germline, CDR1 is SGHDT and CDR2 is YYEEEE. The CDR3 loop spans 15 amino acids.